Following are 5 T cell receptor beta chains from one sample sequenced in a study of blood T cells in healthy people across ages. The use of a sample-barcoded 5' primer and a J-beta primer mix characterized a second PCR of roughly 7 to 11 cycles. TCRdb re-called the 5' RACE reads with MiXCR, one entry per CDR3 protein. Among 1.8 million or so distinct CDR3 sequences listed, roughly 43% were seen once. The sequenced sample consisted of blood. The receptors come from a human donor in good health.

This clonotype was counted between two and nine times. The gene calls are TRBV6-2 or TRBV6-3 and TRBJ2-3, with a possible D match to TRBD1 (6 bases). CDR3 length: 13 residues. Trimming cost V 6 bases and J 2 bases, with 9 bases left between them. The germline CDR1 and CDR2 sequences are MNHEY and SVGEGT. CDR3 in amino acids: CASSWGLTDTQYF. As DNA, the CDR3 is TGTGCCAGCAGCTGGGGGCTCACAGATACGCAGTATTTT.

The rearrangement uses TRBV4-1 and TRBJ2-1; D may match TRBD1 or TRBD2 (5 bases each). The CDR3 contains 12 residues. Germline loops: CDR1 MGHRA, CDR2 YSYEKL. V gave up 0 bases and J gave up 10 bases, with 7 bases separating them. CDR3 sequence: CASSQDGAEQFF. In DNA form, the CDR3 reads TGCGCCAGCAGCCAAGACGGGGCAGAGCAGTTCTTC.

This clonotype was found once. Relative to the germline gene, one junction end is altered; a read error may explain this. CDR3 amino acids: CAGSLGWTDLGTDTQYF. CDR3 nucleotide sequence: TGCGCCGGCAGCTTGGGTTGGACAGACTTAGGCACAGATACGCAGTATTTT. The chain links TRBV5-1 to TRBJ2-3, with D maybe TRBD1 (6 bases). CDR1 and CDR2 (germline): SGHRS, YFSETQ. This CDR3 comprises 17 residues.

This clonotype was detected a few times. This chain connects TRBV12-3 or TRBV12-4 to TRBJ1-5; perhaps TRBD1 as D (5 bases). Trimming removed 3 bases from V and 5 bases from J, with 17 bases in between. The CDR3 runs 16 residues. CDR3 amino acids: CASSFGRRGPHQPQHF. CDR3 DNA: TGTGCCAGCAGTTTTGGAAGGAGGGGACCCCATCAGCCCCAGCATTTT.

The rearrangement uses TRBV18 and TRBJ2-7; 9 bases are shared with TRBD2. Germline V gene lookup returns CDR1 KGHSH and CDR2 LQKENI. Trimming removed 3 bases from V and 3 bases from J; junction bases left unmatched: 9. There are 16 residues in the CDR3. CDR3 nucleotide sequence: TGTGCCAGCTCACCTTTCGCTAGCGGGATAAACTACGAGCAGTACTTC. This encodes CASSPFASGINYEQYF.